This note documents a single T cell receptor beta chain sequence. This specimen comes from a study of T cell responses to AZD1222 COVID-19 vaccine. Sequencing was performed with immunoSEQ multiplex PCR; in TCRdb, only in-frame clones are kept and a portion is missing. This sample carries about 130,000 clones, around 90% of them seen once, and the ten largest clones take approximately 4.2%. Germline values: CDR1 MNHNS, CDR2 SASEGT. Trimming took off 3 bases at V and 0 bases at J, with 12 bases between the two ends. The CDR3 contains 15 residues. The receptor was derived from an adult in good health. The rearrangement joins TRBV6-1 to TRBJ2-7, with D possibly being TRBD1 (6 bases). This sample comprised peripheral blood, obtained on day 0 of AZD1222 vaccination. The CDR3 nucleotides are TGTGCCAGCAGTGACCTATGGGACAACTCCTACGAGCAGTACTTC. Its protein is CASSDLWDNSYEQYF.